The 17 T cell receptor beta chains reported below all come from one sample, sequenced in a study of neurological immune-mediated disorders. The time point here: longitudinal time-point 2. TCRdb redid the calling of the 5' RACE reads with MiXCR, one entry per CDR3 protein. This repertoire shows roughly 80,000 distinct CDR3 sequences, 5.5% to 6.5% found once; its top ten account for roughly 7.3%. The specimen sequenced was PBMCs. The receptors stem from an older woman with multiple sclerosis.

Many counts were recorded for this clonotype. Germline and junction disagree at one end, which may indicate a read error. The genes are TRBV20-1 and TRBJ1-2, with D tentatively TRBD1 (5 bases). The CDR3 is 13 amino acids. In germline, CDR1 is DFQATT, CDR2 SNEGSKA (reference sequence). CDR3 sequence reads: CSARGSTVRGYTF. The CDR3 DNA follows: TGCAGTGCGAGAGGGTCGACAGTTCGGGGCTACACCTTC.

On this clonotype itself: A junction end diverges from the germline sequence, so it may reflect a read error. The J gene is TRBJ1-5, the V gene TRBV5-5; 7 bases match TRBD1. The CDR3 runs 14 residues. Looked up from germline, CDR1 is SGHKS and CDR2 is YYEKEE (reference sequence). The CDR3 loop is CASSPGQGDQRQHF. The DNA for the CDR3 is TGTGCCAGCAGCCCCGGGCAGGGGGATCAGCGCCAGCATTTT.

Many counts were recorded for this clonotype. The rearrangement links TRBV7-2 to TRBJ1-6; 8 nucleotides agree with TRBD1. Losses at the gene ends were 1 base for V and 7 bases for J; bases not matched to a gene: 6. The V gene's germline CDR1 is SGHTA and CDR2 FQGNSA. This CDR3 has 16 amino acids. The DNA for the CDR3 is TGTGCCAGCAGCTTAGGCGGACAGGGACGGAATTCACCCCTCCACTTT. Protein sequence: CASSLGGQGRNSPLHF.

The chain employs TRBV2 and TRBJ2-2, with D tentatively TRBD1 or TRBD2 (5 bases each). CDR1 SNHLY and CDR2 FYNNEI come from the germline V gene. Trimming removed 6 bases at V and 4 bases at J, with 12 bases between. This CDR3 is built from 14 residues. The CDR3, as DNA: TGTGCCAGCAGATCCGGGACGCGCACCGGGGAGCTGTTTTTT. Translation: CASRSGTRTGELFF.

This clonotype was counted at least ten times. The chain uses TRBV29-1 and TRBJ2-2; unclear D gene. The CDR3 extends over 13 amino acids. Germline CDR1 and CDR2: SQVTM and ANQGSEA. The V and J ends lost 6 bases and 4 bases respectively, with 12 bases between them. This chain's CDR3 is CSVYRVLTGELFF. The CDR3 DNA sequence: TGCAGCGTGTACCGGGTCCTCACCGGGGAGCTGTTTTTT.

This clonotype was seen at least ten times. The V call is TRBV10-3, the J call TRBJ1-2, with no clear D. The CDR3 totals 14 residues. Trimming cost V 0 bases and J 5 bases, with 10 bases left between them. In germline, CDR1 is ENHRY, CDR2 SYGVKD. CDR3 region: CAISESVSTYGYTF. CDR3 nucleotide sequence: TGTGCCATCAGTGAGTCAGTCAGTACATATGGCTACACCTTC.

This clonotype was counted at least ten times. The rearrangement joins TRBV5-1 to TRBJ2-5; D may be TRBD2 (6 bases). The CDR3 sequence is 15 residues long. Trimming shortened V by 4 bases and J by 2 bases, and 15 bases separated the two germline ends. Germline CDR1 reads SGHRS; CDR2 reads YFSETQ. CDR3 residues: CASSPAGRRQETQYF. In DNA form, the CDR3 reads TGCGCCAGCAGCCCCGCGGGACGGCGACAAGAGACCCAGTACTTC.

Ten or more counts support this clonotype. The chain employs TRBV5-1 and TRBJ1-4; 8 bases map to TRBD1. Looked up from germline, CDR1 is SGHRS and CDR2 is YFSETQ. CDR3 length: 16 residues. V lost 4 bases to trimming and J lost 6 bases; unmatched junction nucleotides: 11. CDR3 sequence reads: CASSHVRGQGDEKLFF. The DNA for the CDR3 is TGCGCCAGCAGCCATGTTCGCGGACAGGGAGATGAAAAACTGTTTTTT. Variable domain in full (rest from reference TRBV5-1 and TRBJ1-4): KAGVTQTPRYLIKTRGQQVTLSCSPISGHRSVSWYQQTPGQGLQFLFEYFSETQRNKGNFPGRFSGRQFSNSRSEMNVSTLELGDSALYLCASSHVRGQGDEKLFFGSGTQLSVL.

This clonotype was detected many times. The chain couples TRBV20-1 to TRBJ1-2, with TRBD1 matching over 9 bases. Trimming at V came to 5 bases and at J to 2 bases, leaving 9 bases not matched to a gene. CDR1 is DFQATT and CDR2 is SNEGSKA in the germline V gene (reference sequence). This CDR3 comprises 15 residues. The CDR3 region is CSADTTGTGNYGYTF. Here the CDR3 DNA reads TGCAGTGCTGACACGACCGGGACAGGGAACTATGGCTACACCTTC.

This clonotype was seen repeatedly, ten times or more. The CDR3 region has the DNA TGTGCCAGCAGCTCCGGTTTGGGGGGCAGAGAATTGGACTATGGCTACACCTTC. Amino acids: CASSSGLGGRELDYGYTF. The chain is built from TRBV7-9 and TRBJ1-2; D may be TRBD1 (6 bases). Germline V gene data show CDR1 as SEHNR and CDR2 as FQNEAQ (reference sequence). The CDR3 covers 18 residues. V dropped 4 bases and J dropped 3 bases, with 24 bases sitting between them.

On this clonotype: Germline is not matched at one junction end, which may reflect a read error. The genes are TRBV29-1 and TRBJ2-1; D might be TRBD2 (6 bases). The length of the CDR3 is 14 residues. The germline V gene has CDR1 SQVTM and CDR2 ANQGSEA. Written as DNA, the CDR3 is TGCAGCGTTCCTAGTTGGGACTCCTACAATGAGCGGTTCTTC. This translates into CSVPSWDSYNERFF.

By share, this clonotype ranks as medium-sized. The chain employs TRBV12-3 or TRBV12-4 and TRBJ1-2; maybe TRBD1 (5 bases). V was pared by 6 bases and J by 8 bases, with 13 bases between. The CDR3 totals 12 residues. CDR3 coding DNA: TGTGCCAGCAGCCCCTCAGGGCTCGGCTACACCTTC. It translates to CASSPSGLGYTF.

In its sample, this clonotype was seen many times. This chain joins TRBV5-1 and TRBJ1-1, with D maybe TRBD1 (5 bases). Germline V lookup: CDR1 SGHRS, CDR2 YFSETQ. The CDR3 is made up of 12 amino acids. V lost 0 bases, J lost 11 bases, and 11 bases lay in between. The CDR3 DNA reads TGCGCCAGCAGCTTGGAAAGGGGCTGGGCTTTCTTT. It translates to CASSLERGWAFF.

This clonotype showed up many times. This rearrangement joins TRBV5-1 to TRBJ1-4; D gene ambiguous. Trimming removed 2 bases from V and 0 bases from J, with 5 bases in between. Per the germline V gene, CDR1 is SGHRS and CDR2 is YFSETQ. The CDR3 spans 14 residues. DNA for the CDR3: TGCGCCAGCAGCTTCAGGTCAACTAATGAAAAACTGTTTTTT. Translation: CASSFRSTNEKLFF. The whole variable domain, remainder taken from reference TRBV5-1 and TRBJ1-4, is KAGVTQTPRYLIKTRGQQVTLSCSPISGHRSVSWYQQTPGQGLQFLFEYFSETQRNKGNFPGRFSGRQFSNSRSEMNVSTLELGDSALYLCASSFRSTNEKLFFGSGTQLSVL.

This chain uses TRBV12-3 or TRBV12-4 with TRBJ1-1, with 9 positions matching TRBD1. The CDR3 sequence is 16 residues long. The V and J ends lost 6 bases and 5 bases, in that order; junction bases with no gene match: 13. CDR3: CASSTGQGGMRTEAFF. CDR3 bases: TGTGCCAGCAGCACGGGACAGGGAGGAATGAGGACTGAAGCTTTCTTT.

The gene calls are TRBV11-3 and TRBJ1-1; 7 bases map to TRBD1. V dropped 4 bases and J dropped 4; count of bases not matched to a gene: 9. From germline, CDR1 is SGHNT and CDR2 YENEEA. The CDR3 is made up of 15 amino acids. The CDR3, as DNA: TGTGCCAGCAGCTCAAAGGGACAGACCGGCACTGAAGCTTTCTTT. It codes for CASSSKGQTGTEAFF.

This clonotype was found many times. The chain links TRBV12-3 or TRBV12-4 to TRBJ1-2; D gene ambiguous. This CDR3 has 12 residues. Trimming took off 0 bases at V and 10 bases at J, with 9 bases between the two ends. DNA for the CDR3: TGTGCCAGCAGTTTAGCGCTTGAGGACTACACCTTC. Its translation is CASSLALEDYTF.